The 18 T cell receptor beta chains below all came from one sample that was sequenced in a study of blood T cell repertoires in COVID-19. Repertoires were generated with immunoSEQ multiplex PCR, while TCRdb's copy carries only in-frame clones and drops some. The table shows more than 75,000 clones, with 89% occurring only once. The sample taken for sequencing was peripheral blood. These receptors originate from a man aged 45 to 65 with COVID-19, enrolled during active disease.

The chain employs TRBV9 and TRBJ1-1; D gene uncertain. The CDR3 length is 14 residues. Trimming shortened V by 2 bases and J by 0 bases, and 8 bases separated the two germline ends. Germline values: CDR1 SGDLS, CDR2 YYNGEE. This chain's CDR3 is CASSVGNMNTEAFF. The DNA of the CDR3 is TGTGCCAGCAGCGTTGGCAACATGAACACTGAAGCTTTCTTT.

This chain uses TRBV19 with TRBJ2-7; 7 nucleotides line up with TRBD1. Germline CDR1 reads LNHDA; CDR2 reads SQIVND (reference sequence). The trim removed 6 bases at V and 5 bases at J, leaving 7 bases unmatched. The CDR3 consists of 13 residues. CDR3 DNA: TGTGCCAGTAGACCGACAGGGATCGACGAGCAGTACTTC. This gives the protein CASRPTGIDEQYF. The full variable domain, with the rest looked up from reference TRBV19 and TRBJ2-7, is DGGITQSPKYLFRKEGQNVTLSCEQNLNHDAMYWYRQDPGQGLRLIYYSQIVNDFQKGDIAEGYSVSREKKESFPLTVTSAQKNPTAFYLCASRPTGIDEQYFGPGTRLTVT.

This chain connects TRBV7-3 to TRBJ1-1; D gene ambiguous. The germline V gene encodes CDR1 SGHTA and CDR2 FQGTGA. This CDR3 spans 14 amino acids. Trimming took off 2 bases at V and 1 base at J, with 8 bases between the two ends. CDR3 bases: TGTGCCAGCAGCTTAGGGCATACGAACACTGAAGCTTTCTTT. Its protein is CASSLGHTNTEAFF. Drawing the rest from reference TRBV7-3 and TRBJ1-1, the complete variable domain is GAGVSQTPSNKVTEKGKYVELRCDPISGHTALYWYRQSLGQGPEFLIYFQGTGAADDSGLPNDRFFAVRPEGSVSTLKIQRTERGDSAVYLCASSLGHTNTEAFFGQGTRLTVV.

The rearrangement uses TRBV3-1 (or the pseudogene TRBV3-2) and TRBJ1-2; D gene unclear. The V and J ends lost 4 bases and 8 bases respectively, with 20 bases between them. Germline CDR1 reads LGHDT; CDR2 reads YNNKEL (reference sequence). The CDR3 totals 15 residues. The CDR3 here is CASSPVYRLARGYTF. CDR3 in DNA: TGTGCCAGCAGCCCCGTCTACCGCCTCGCTAGGGGCTACACCTTC.

CDR3 amino acids: CASSLAGGQFF. The CDR3 coding sequence is TGTGCCAGCAGCCTAGCGGGTGGGCAGTTCTTC. V is TRBV3-1 (or the pseudogene TRBV3-2) and J is TRBJ2-1; 7 bases match TRBD2. Germline-derived CDR1 and CDR2 are LGHDT and YNNKEL (reference sequence). The junction had 3 bases not matched to a gene; V was cut back by 4 bases and J by 12 bases. The CDR3 runs 11 residues.

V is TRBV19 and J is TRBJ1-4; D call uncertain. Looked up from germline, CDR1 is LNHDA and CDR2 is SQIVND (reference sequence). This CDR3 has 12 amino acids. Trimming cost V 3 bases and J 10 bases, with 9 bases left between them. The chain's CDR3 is CASSIGVGKLFF. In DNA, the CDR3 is TGTGCCAGTAGTATTGGAGTTGGAAAACTGTTTTTT.

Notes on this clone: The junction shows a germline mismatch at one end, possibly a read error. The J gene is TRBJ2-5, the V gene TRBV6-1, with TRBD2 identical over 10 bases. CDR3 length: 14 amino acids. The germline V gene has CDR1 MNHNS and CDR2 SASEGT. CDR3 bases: TGTGCCAGCAGTAAAGCGGGGGGGGCCGAGACCCAGTACTTC. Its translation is CASSKAGGAETQYF.

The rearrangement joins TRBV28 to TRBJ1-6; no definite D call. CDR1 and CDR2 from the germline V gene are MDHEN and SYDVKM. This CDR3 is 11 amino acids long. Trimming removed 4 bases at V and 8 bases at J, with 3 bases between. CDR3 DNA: TGTGCCAGCAGTTCGGATTCACCCCTCCACTTT. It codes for CASSSDSPLHF.

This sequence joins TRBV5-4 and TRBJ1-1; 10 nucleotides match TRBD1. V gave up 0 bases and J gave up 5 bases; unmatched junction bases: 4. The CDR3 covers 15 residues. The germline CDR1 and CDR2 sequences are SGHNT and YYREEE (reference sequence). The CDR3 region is CASSLALGQGTEAFF. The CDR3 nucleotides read TGTGCCAGCAGCTTGGCCTTGGGACAGGGGACTGAAGCTTTCTTT.

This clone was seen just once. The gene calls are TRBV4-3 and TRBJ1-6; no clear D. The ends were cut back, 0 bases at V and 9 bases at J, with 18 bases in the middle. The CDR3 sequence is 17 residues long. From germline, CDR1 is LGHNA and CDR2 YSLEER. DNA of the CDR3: TGCGCCAGCAGCCAAGACCCCCCGCCGGGGAGAGGTTCACCCCTCCACTTT. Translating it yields CASSQDPPPGRGSPLHF.

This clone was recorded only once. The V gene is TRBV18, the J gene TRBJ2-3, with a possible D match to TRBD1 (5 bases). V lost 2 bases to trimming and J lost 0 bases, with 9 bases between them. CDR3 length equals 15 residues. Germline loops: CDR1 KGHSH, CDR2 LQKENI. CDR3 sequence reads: CASSPTTASTDTQYF. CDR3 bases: TGTGCCAGCTCACCAACGACAGCTAGCACAGATACGCAGTATTTT.

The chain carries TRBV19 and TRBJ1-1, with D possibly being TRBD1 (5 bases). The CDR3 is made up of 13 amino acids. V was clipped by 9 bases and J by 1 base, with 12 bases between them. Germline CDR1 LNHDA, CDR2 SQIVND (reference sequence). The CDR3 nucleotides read TGTGCCAGCCGCCAGGGCTGGAACACTGAAGCTTTCTTT. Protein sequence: CASRQGWNTEAFF.

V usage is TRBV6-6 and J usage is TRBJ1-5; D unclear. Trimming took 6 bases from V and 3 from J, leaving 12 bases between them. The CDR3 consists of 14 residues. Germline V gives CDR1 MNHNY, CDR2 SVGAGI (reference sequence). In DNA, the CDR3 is TGTGCCAGCAGCCCCGGACTCCTCAATCAGCCCCAGCATTTT. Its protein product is CASSPGLLNQPQHF.

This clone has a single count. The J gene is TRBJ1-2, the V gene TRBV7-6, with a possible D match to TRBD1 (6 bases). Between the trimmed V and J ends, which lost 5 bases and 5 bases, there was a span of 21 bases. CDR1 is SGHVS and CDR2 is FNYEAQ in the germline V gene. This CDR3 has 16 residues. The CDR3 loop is CASSVSPGVTVYGYTF. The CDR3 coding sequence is TGTGCCAGCAGCGTATCCCCAGGGGTTACGGTTTATGGCTACACCTTC.

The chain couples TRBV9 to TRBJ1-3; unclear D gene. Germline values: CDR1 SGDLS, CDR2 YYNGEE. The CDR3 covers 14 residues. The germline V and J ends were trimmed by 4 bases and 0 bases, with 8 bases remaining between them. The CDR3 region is CASSTSVSGNTIYF. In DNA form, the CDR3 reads TGTGCCAGCAGCACCAGCGTCTCTGGAAACACCATATATTTT.

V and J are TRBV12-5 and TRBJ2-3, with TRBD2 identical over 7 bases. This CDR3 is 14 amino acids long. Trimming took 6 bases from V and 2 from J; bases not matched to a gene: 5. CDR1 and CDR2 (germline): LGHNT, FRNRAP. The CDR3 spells CASGPGGVTDTQYF. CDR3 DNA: TGTGCTAGTGGCCCTGGGGGGGTCACAGATACGCAGTATTTT. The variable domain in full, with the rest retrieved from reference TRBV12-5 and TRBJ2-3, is DARVTQTPRHKVTEMGQEVTMRCQPILGHNTVFWYRQTMMQGLELLAYFRNRAPLDDSGMPKDRFSAEMPDATLATLKIQPSEPRDSAVYFCASGPGGVTDTQYFGPGTRLTVL.

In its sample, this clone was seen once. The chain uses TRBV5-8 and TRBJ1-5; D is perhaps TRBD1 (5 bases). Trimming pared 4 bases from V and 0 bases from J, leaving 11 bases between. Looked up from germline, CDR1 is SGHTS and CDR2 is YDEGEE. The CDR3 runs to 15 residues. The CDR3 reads CASSKGHYSNQPQHF. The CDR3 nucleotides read TGTGCCAGCAGCAAAGGACACTATAGCAATCAGCCCCAGCATTTT.

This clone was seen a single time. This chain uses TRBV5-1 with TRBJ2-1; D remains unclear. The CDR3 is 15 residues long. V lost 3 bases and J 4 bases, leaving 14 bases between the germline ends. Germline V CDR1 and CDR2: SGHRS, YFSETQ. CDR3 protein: CASSSEAPGYNEQFF. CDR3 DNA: TGCGCCAGCAGCTCCGAGGCCCCGGGTTACAATGAGCAGTTCTTC.